The 28 T cell receptor beta chains in this list originate from one sample, sequenced in a study of early T cells in non-severe SARS-CoV-2 infection. TCRdb reanalysed the 5' RACE reads using MiXCR and keeps one entry per CDR3 protein. The sample has 85,000 to 100,000 distinct CDR3 sequences, 13% seen once. The source material was whole blood. The source of these receptors is an adult who was a healthcare worker with PCR-confirmed SARS-CoV-2 infection or an uninfected control (not recorded which).

CDR3 sequence (DNA): TGCAGTGCTACCCCTTCTCGAGCAGCCTACGAGCAGTACTTC. Amino acids: CSATPSRAAYEQYF. This chain joins TRBV20-1 and TRBJ2-7; D remains ambiguous. This CDR3 region has 14 residues. Germline V gene data show CDR1 as DFQATT and CDR2 as SNEGSKA (reference sequence). The V end lost 4 bases, the J end lost 2 bases, and 15 bases lay between the germline ends.

The sample holds a few counts of this clonotype. The rearrangement links TRBV7-2 to TRBJ2-3; TRBD2 matches at 8 bases. V was clipped by 5 bases and J by 0 bases; unmatched bases: 7. The germline V gene encodes CDR1 SGHTA and CDR2 FQGNSA. The CDR3 has 16 residues. The CDR3 region is CASSPREGYSTDTQYF. The CDR3 coding sequence is TGTGCCAGCAGCCCCCGGGAGGGGTATAGCACAGATACGCAGTATTTT. Variable domain in full (rest from reference TRBV7-2 and TRBJ2-3): GAGVSQSPSNKVTEKGKDVELRCDPISGHTALYWYRQSLGQGLEFLIYFQGNSAPDKSGLPSDRFSAERTGGSVSTLTIQRTQQEDSAVYLCASSPREGYSTDTQYFGPGTRLTVL.

This clonotype was counted ten times or more. The chain has TRBV11-2 and TRBJ2-5, with D maybe TRBD2 (6 bases). This CDR3 spans 15 amino acids. Trimming cost V 5 bases and J 6 bases, with 19 bases left between them. Germline lookup yields CDR1 SGHAT and CDR2 FQNNGV. The chain's CDR3 is CASSQPQIGLKTQYF. The CDR3 nucleotides are TGTGCCAGCAGCCAACCTCAGATTGGACTAAAGACCCAGTACTTC.

This clonotype was observed a few times. The V call is TRBV29-1, the J call TRBJ2-1, with 9 nucleotides matching TRBD1. The CDR3 covers 13 residues. CDR1 SQVTM and CDR2 ANQGSEA come from the germline V gene. V lost 2 bases and J lost 8; bases outside the gene matches: 4. Here the CDR3 reads CSVERDRDDEQFF. In DNA form, the CDR3 reads TGCAGCGTTGAAAGGGACAGGGACGATGAGCAGTTCTTC.

This chain connects TRBV6-6 to TRBJ2-3; the D gene is possibly TRBD1 (5 bases). Germline V CDR1 and CDR2: MNHNY, SVGAGI (reference sequence). The CDR3 is 16 residues long. V lost 2 bases, J lost 4 bases, and 16 bases lay in between. DNA for the CDR3: TGTGCCAGCAGTTACAAGGCAGGGTGGGAAGCAGATACGCAGTATTTT. Translating it yields CASSYKAGWEADTQYF.

This clonotype was seen many times. The V and J genes are TRBV7-6 and TRBJ2-3, with 9 nucleotides matching TRBD2. With 1 base clipped from V and 4 bases from J, the junction kept 12 bases outside the gene matches. The CDR3 runs 18 residues. Germline V gene sequence: CDR1 SGHVS, CDR2 FNYEAQ. In nucleotides, the CDR3 is TGTGCCAGCAGCTTAGGCTCCCTCCCGGGACTAGCCCCAGATACGCAGTATTTT. It specifies CASSLGSLPGLAPDTQYF.

This clonotype was seen ten or more times. The rearrangement uses TRBV7-9 and TRBJ1-2; 9 bases line up with TRBD1. Germline loops: CDR1 SEHNR, CDR2 FQNEAQ (reference sequence). This CDR3 is built from 16 residues. V lost 3 bases, J lost 4 bases, and 9 bases stayed unmatched. The CDR3 bases are TGTGCCAGCAGCTTCTCGGACAGGGGAGAAGCCTATGGCTACACCTTC. It yields the protein CASSFSDRGEAYGYTF.

This clonotype was detected only a few times. The V gene is TRBV28, the J gene TRBJ1-1, with unresolved D. Germline CDR1 reads MDHEN; CDR2 reads SYDVKM. The V end lost 8 bases, the J end lost 3 bases, and 4 bases lay between the germline ends. CDR3 length: 10 residues. The CDR3 region is CASGDTEAFF. CDR3 bases: TGTGCCAGCGGGGACACTGAAGCTTTCTTT.

The chain links TRBV29-1 to TRBJ2-7, with D possibly being TRBD1 (6 bases). This CDR3 has 13 amino acids. Germline loops: CDR1 SQVTM, CDR2 ANQGSEA. Deletions cut 4 bases from V and 1 base from J, with 11 bases between. CDR3 amino acids: CSVGGGRSYEQYF. CDR3 coding DNA: TGCAGCGTTGGAGGGGGAAGGTCCTACGAGCAGTACTTC.

The chain is built from TRBV3-1 and TRBJ2-1, with a weak D call TRBD2 (6 bases). The CDR3 extends over 17 amino acids. Germline assignment: CDR1 LGHDT and CDR2 YNNKEL (reference sequence). V was cut by 5 bases and J by 0 bases, with 17 bases left in between. The CDR3 here is CASSLNPGARSYNEQFF. CDR3 coding DNA: TGTGCCAGCAGCTTAAACCCGGGAGCCCGCTCCTACAATGAGCAGTTCTTC.

The rearrangement uses TRBV28 and TRBJ1-2; weak D call: TRBD1 (5 bases). Germline CDR1 MDHEN, CDR2 SYDVKM. V was shortened by 3 bases and J by 7 bases, with 18 bases between the two germline ends. The CDR3 length is 15 residues. CDR3 sequence (DNA): TGTGCCAGCAGTTTCGGGGCAGGGAGCCGTTCTGGCTACACCTTC. It yields the protein CASSFGAGSRSGYTF.

This clonotype has only a few counts. This chain joins TRBV29-1 and TRBJ1-1; TRBD1 agrees at 7 bases. Losses at the gene ends were 5 bases for V and 5 bases for J; bases not matched to a gene: 8. This CDR3 has 13 amino acids. The germline gives CDR1 SQVTM, CDR2 ANQGSEA. CDR3 amino acids: CSVRQTGRTEAFF. In DNA form, the CDR3 reads TGCAGCGTTCGCCAGACAGGGAGGACTGAAGCTTTCTTT.

As regards this clonotype: One junction end disagrees with the germline gene, perhaps due to a read error. Here the CDR3 DNA reads TGCAGTGTTGAGGGACTGGAGACTAGCACAGATACGCACTATTTT. Its protein product is CSVEGLETSTDTHYF. This rearrangement joins TRBV20-1 to TRBJ2-3, with TRBD2 matching over 7 bases. The length of the CDR3 is 15 residues. Germline V gene sequence: CDR1 DFQATT, CDR2 SNEGSKA (reference sequence).

The chain uses TRBV10-3 and TRBJ1-1; 7 bases match TRBD1. The J segment lost 6 bases and the V segment lost 5 bases, leaving 3 bases of the junction unmatched. The CDR3 runs 12 residues. CDR1 and CDR2 (germline): ENHRY, SYGVKD. In DNA form, the CDR3 reads TGTGCCATCAGTTCAACAGGGGCTGAAGCTTTCTTT. It codes for CAISSTGAEAFF.

This chain uses TRBV29-1 with TRBJ2-5; 7 bases agree with TRBD2. V lost 7 bases to trimming and J lost 0 bases; unmatched junction nucleotides: 5. This CDR3 has 13 amino acids. Germline loops: CDR1 SQVTM, CDR2 ANQGSEA. CDR3 loop: CSGEGPNQETQYF. The CDR3 DNA reads TGCAGCGGGGAGGGACCGAACCAAGAGACCCAGTACTTC.

This clonotype has a handful of counts. V gene TRBV12-3 or TRBV12-4 combines with J gene TRBJ1-4, with D uncertain. This CDR3 has 16 residues. Deletions cut 5 bases from V and 6 bases from J, with 19 bases between. The CDR3 region has the DNA TGTGCCAGCAGTCCCTCGGCTGGTAGGGCGGATGAAAAACTGTTTTTT. The encoded protein is CASSPSAGRADEKLFF.

The chain links TRBV29-1 to TRBJ1-1; D ambiguous. V shed 5 bases and J shed 1 base, with 8 bases lying between them. Per germline, CDR1 SQVTM and CDR2 ANQGSEA. The CDR3 is made up of 12 amino acids. CDR3 DNA sequence: TGCAGCGTTCTCCCGGGGAACACTGAAGCTTTCTTT. It encodes CSVLPGNTEAFF. The complete variable domain, with remaining parts taken from reference TRBV29-1 and TRBJ1-1, reads SAVISQKPSRDICQRGTSLTIQCQVDSQVTMMFWYRQQPGQSLTLIATANQGSEATYESGFVIDKFPISRPNLTFSTLTVSNMSPEDSSIYLCSVLPGNTEAFFGQGTRLTVV.

This clonotype appeared a few times. The chain has TRBV6-1 and TRBJ1-5, with 10 bases aligning to TRBD1. There are 15 residues in the CDR3. Germline assignment: CDR1 MNHNS and CDR2 SASEGT. V was clipped by 6 bases and J by 7 bases; unmatched bases: 9. CDR3: CASRSGQGERQPQHF. CDR3 coding DNA: TGTGCCAGCAGGAGCGGACAGGGGGAGCGGCAGCCCCAGCATTTT.

For this clonotype: It may be a read error: a sequence one base away is much more abundant. The V gene is TRBV7-2, the J gene TRBJ1-5, with D tentatively TRBD1 (6 bases). The ends were cut back, 4 bases at V and 4 bases at J, with 14 bases in the middle. The CDR3 has 15 residues. Germline assignment: CDR1 SGHTA and CDR2 FQGNSA. The CDR3: CTSSSGHFGNQPQHF. As DNA, the CDR3 is TGTACCAGCAGCTCGGGACACTTCGGTAATCAGCCCCAGCATTTT.

As concerns this clonotype: A much larger clonotype is one base distant, so this may be a read error. The chain uses TRBV6-5 and TRBJ2-3; D unclear. The germline V gene encodes CDR1 MNHEY and CDR2 SVGAGI. The CDR3 has 13 residues. CDR3 sequence: CGSSYSILNTQYF. CDR3 sequence (DNA): TGTGGCAGCAGTTACTCGATTCTAAATACGCAGTATTTT.

V and J are TRBV20-1 and TRBJ1-1; D perhaps matches TRBD1 (6 bases). Germline V gene sequence: CDR1 DFQATT, CDR2 SNEGSKA (reference sequence). Trimming stripped 3 bases from V and 2 bases from J, with 16 bases between. This CDR3 has 15 residues. The CDR3 DNA reads as TGCAGTGCTAGTAGGGCGACAGGAGCAAACACTGAAGCTTTCTTT. Residues: CSASRATGANTEAFF.

This clonotype has ten or more counts. The V gene is TRBV9, the J gene TRBJ2-2; D possibly corresponds to TRBD1 (5 bases). V dropped 3 bases and J dropped 5 bases, with 23 bases sitting between them. CDR3 length equals 18 residues. In germline, CDR1 is SGDLS, CDR2 YYNGEE. The CDR3: CASSAQVRALLGTGELFF. DNA of the CDR3: TGTGCCAGCAGCGCACAGGTTCGGGCTCTCCTAGGGACCGGGGAGCTGTTTTTT.

At least ten counts were recorded for this clonotype. This chain uses TRBV28 with TRBJ2-7; possible D gene TRBD2, 5 bases. Germline V gives CDR1 MDHEN, CDR2 SYDVKM. The CDR3 sequence is 15 residues long. V was cut by 2 bases and J by 3 bases, with 14 bases left in between. DNA for the CDR3: TGTGCCAGCAGTTTAGGCCAACTAGGCGGCTACGAGCAGTACTTC. It specifies CASSLGQLGGYEQYF. Filled out from reference TRBV28 and TRBJ2-7, the complete variable domain reads DVKVTQSSRYLVKRTGEKVFLECVQDMDHENMFWYRQDPGLGLRLIYFSYDVKMKEKGDIPEGYSVSREKKERFSLILESASTNQTSMYLCASSLGQLGGYEQYFGPGTRLTVT.

This clonotype came up many times. The chain is built from TRBV27 and TRBJ2-2; TRBD1 agrees at 7 bases. The CDR3 runs 16 residues. Per the germline V gene, CDR1 is MNHEY and CDR2 is SMNVEV (reference sequence). V lost 4 bases, J lost 3 bases, and 8 bases stayed unmatched. As DNA, the CDR3 is TGTGCCAGCAGTTCCTATAGGGGGCGCGACACCGGGGAGCTGTTTTTT. Protein: CASSSYRGRDTGELFF.

A remark on this clonotype: This may stem from a read error, because a much larger clone lies one nucleotide away. This sequence joins TRBV7-9 and TRBJ2-7; D is unresolved. Looked up from germline, CDR1 is SEHNR and CDR2 is FQNEAQ (reference sequence). This CDR3 contains 13 residues. Trimming cost V 1 base and J 4 bases, with 8 bases left between them. CDR3 region: CASSLVGKYEQYF. The CDR3 region has the DNA TGTGCCAGCAGCTTAGTTGGGAAGTACGAGCAGTACTTC.

This clonotype has ten or more counts. CDR3 nucleotide sequence: TGCAGTGCGTCGGCCGGGACGGGTAATCAGCCCCAGCATTTT. It translates to CSASAGTGNQPQHF. The rearrangement uses TRBV20-1 and TRBJ1-5; D may be TRBD1 (5 bases). V lost 6 bases and J lost 4, with 16 bases in between. The CDR3 consists of 14 residues. Germline V gene data show CDR1 as DFQATT and CDR2 as SNEGSKA (reference sequence).

This chain connects TRBV9 to TRBJ2-2; D might be TRBD2 (5 bases). Per the germline V gene, CDR1 is SGDLS and CDR2 is YYNGEE. The CDR3 has 18 residues. V lost 0 bases and J 4 bases, leaving 19 bases between the germline ends. CDR3 in DNA: TGTGCCAGCAGCGTAGGTCCGCCAGGACTCCAAGGCACCGGGGAGCTGTTTTTT. Translated, it gives CASSVGPPGLQGTGELFF.

This clonotype was counted a few times. This chain links TRBV29-1 with TRBJ1-2, with D unresolved. This CDR3 is 12 amino acids long. Germline-derived CDR1 and CDR2 are SQVTM and ANQGSEA. Trimming removed 4 bases at V and 0 bases at J, with 6 bases between. CDR3 amino acids: CSVADTNYGYTF. The DNA for the CDR3 is TGCAGCGTTGCCGACACTAACTATGGCTACACCTTC.